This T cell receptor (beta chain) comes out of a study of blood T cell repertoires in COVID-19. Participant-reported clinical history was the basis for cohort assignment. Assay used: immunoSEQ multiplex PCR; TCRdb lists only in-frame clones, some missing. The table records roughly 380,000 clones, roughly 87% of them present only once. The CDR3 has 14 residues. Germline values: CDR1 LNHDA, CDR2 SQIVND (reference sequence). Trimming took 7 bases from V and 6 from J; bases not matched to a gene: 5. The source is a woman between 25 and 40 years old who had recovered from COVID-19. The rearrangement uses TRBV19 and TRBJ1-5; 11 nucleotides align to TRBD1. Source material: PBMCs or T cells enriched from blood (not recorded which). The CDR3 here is CASTGTGGFQPQHF. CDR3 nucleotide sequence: TGTGCCAGTACTGGGACAGGGGGTTTTCAGCCCCAGCATTTT.